This T cell receptor (beta chain) was recorded in a study of cytomegalovirus exposure and HLA in healthy donors. General observations from the study: Of the V segments, some could not be distinguished, including TRBV6-2 and TRBV6-3, and were excluded. Later, TCR association rates were found to vary by HLA locus, highest for DRB1 and lowest for HLA-C. The study put about 180 TCR beta chains on its list as cytomegalovirus-associated. An assumption of roughly uniform sequencing depth across donors underlay the presence/absence analyses.

The germline V gene encodes CDR1 WSHSY and CDR2 SAAADI. The V end lost 6 bases, the J end lost 12 bases, and 15 bases lay between the germline ends. CDR3 length: 12 amino acids. In regard to this clone: As yet, its antigen is unknown.

Both 60 Vbeta primers and 13 Jbeta primers went into the PCR. Produced via immunoSEQ multiplex PCR; TCRdb's table is partial and in-frame only. The sample lists 150,000 to 200,000 clones, more than 65% seen once, with around a tenth in the top ten. This sequence was found in a man younger than 35 in good health and CMV-seropositive. Sequencing input: PBMCs. The rearrangement joins TRBV10-2 to TRBJ2-1; D perhaps matches TRBD2 (7 bases). The CDR3 region is CASSSGGAGQFF. CDR3 bases: TGCGCCAGCAGCAGTGGGGGGGCCGGGCAGTTCTTC.